The 5 T cell receptor beta chains presented below share a single source sample, sequenced in a study of response to subunit inactivated influenza vaccine. TCRdb re-analysed the RT-PCR reads in MiXCR, keeping a single row per CDR3 protein. The sample holds about 700,000 distinct CDR3 sequences; 11% to 15% are singletons and the top ten take less than 9%. The specimen was PBMCs from blood, collected approximately 15 days before vaccination. The receptors derive from a man aged 50 to 60 who received an inactivated influenza vaccine.

This clonotype was observed at least ten times. The chain combines TRBV7-9 with TRBJ2-1; D may be TRBD1 (6 bases). With 6 bases removed from V and 0 bases from J, the gap between germline ends came to 9 bases. This CDR3 spans 14 amino acids. CDR1 and CDR2 (germline): SEHNR, FQNEAQ (reference sequence). CDR3 in DNA: TGTGCCAGCAGTGGACAGAGCTCCTACAATGAGCAGTTCTTC. Translating gives CASSGQSSYNEQFF.

In its sample, this clonotype was seen many times. The chain combines TRBV7-9 with TRBJ2-3; 11 bases align to TRBD2. Per the germline V gene, CDR1 is SEHNR and CDR2 is FQNEAQ (reference sequence). Trimming removed 5 bases from V and 3 bases from J; junction bases left unmatched: 7. The CDR3 contains 16 residues. CDR3 protein: CASSRSRLAGTDTQYF. Here the CDR3 DNA reads TGTGCCAGCAGCAGAAGCCGACTAGCGGGAACAGATACGCAGTATTTT. Full variable domain (remainder filled in from reference TRBV7-9 and TRBJ2-3): DTGVSQNPRHKITKRGQNVTFRCDPISEHNRLYWYRQTLGQGPEFLTYFQNEAQLEKSRLLSDRFSAERPKGSFSTLEIQRTEQGDSAMYLCASSRSRLAGTDTQYFGPGTRLTVL.

This clonotype was seen many times. The rearrangement links TRBV12-3 or TRBV12-4 to TRBJ2-7; D possibly corresponds to TRBD1 (6 bases). CDR3 size: 17 residues. V was clipped by 6 bases and J by 2 bases, with 23 bases between them. In DNA, the CDR3 is TGTGCCAGCAGCACAACGGACAGTCGTCTTCCTACCTACGAGCAGTACTTC. Amino acid sequence: CASSTTDSRLPTYEQYF.

This clonotype came up a few times. The chain combines TRBV4-2 with TRBJ2-2; D unresolved. V lost 0 bases and J 1 base, leaving 6 bases between the germline ends. The CDR3 is 15 amino acids. CDR1 is LGHNA and CDR2 is YNFKEQ in the germline V gene. As DNA, the CDR3 is TGTGCCAGCAGCCAAGATACGGGGAACACCGGGGAGCTGTTTTTT. This gives the protein CASSQDTGNTGELFF.

This clonotype was picked up a small number of times. This chain links TRBV19 with TRBJ2-2; 9 bases match TRBD2. Germline V gene data show CDR1 as LNHDA and CDR2 as SQIVND (reference sequence). V gave up 6 bases and J gave up 4 bases; unmatched junction bases: 3. The CDR3 has 14 amino acids. Written as DNA, the CDR3 is TGTGCCAGTAGGCGGGAGGGGAGCACCGGGGAGCTGTTTTTT. Translation gives CASRREGSTGELFF.